This T cell receptor beta chain comes out of a study of blood T cell repertoires in COVID-19. A few counts support this clone. Assay used: immunoSEQ multiplex PCR; TCRdb lists only in-frame clones, some missing. Of roughly 150,000 clones listed, more than 70% are singletons. The length of the CDR3 is 13 residues. Germline V gives CDR1 SGHNT, CDR2 YYREEE (reference sequence). V gave up 1 base and J gave up 5 bases, with 9 bases separating them. This TCR came from a woman older than 75 with active or convalescent COVID-19. The sequenced material came from peripheral blood. The V and J genes are TRBV5-4 and TRBJ1-1; unclear D gene. CDR3 bases: TGTGCCAGCAGCTTGTCGGGGATGACTGAAGCTTTCTTT. Translating it yields CASSLSGMTEAFF.